The rows below give T cell receptor beta chains drawn from one sample of a study of T-cell memory formation after mild COVID-19. MiXCR, run by TCRdb on the 5' RACE reads, gives a single entry per CDR3 protein. Of 250,000 or so distinct CDR3 sequences in the sample, approximately 9% are singletons; the top ten hold roughly 21%. The sequencing input was PBMCs or a T cell subset sorted from them (not recorded which). The receptor source for this set is a man between 18 and 29 years old who had mild COVID-19 (a few samples of this study predate the infection). Cell type and time point are not known. Both conserved end residues are part of each CDR3. A D gene is named only where the DNA matches it firmly. A clone size is listed for some rows: how often the clone was seen (once, few, many), or a class if it is expanded.

D | size | J | V | length | CDR3 | DNA
. | . | TRBJ2-3 | TRBV11-2 | 15 | CASSYWGDSTDTQYF | TGTGCCAGCAGCTACTGGGGGGATAGCACAGATACGCAGTATTTT
. | few | TRBJ2-1 | TRBV9 | 13 | CASSPPTAHEQFF | TGTGCCAGCAGCCCCCCAACCGCGCATGAGCAGTTCTTC
. | many | TRBJ1-2 | TRBV4-3 | 14 | CASSRSDTTSGYTF | TGCGCCAGCAGCCGCTCGGACACTACCTCTGGCTACACCTTC
TRBD1 | many | TRBJ1-3 | TRBV29-1 | 14 | CSAGQGASGNTIYF | TGCAGCGCCGGACAGGGGGCGTCGGGAAACACCATATATTTT
. | . | TRBJ2-2 | TRBV12-3/TRBV12-4 | 15 | CASSSARVGSGELFF | TGTGCCAGCAGTTCAGCCAGGGTAGGATCCGGGGAGCTGTTTTTT
. | many | TRBJ1-1 | TRBV2 | 14 | CASSESSVGTEAFF | TGTGCCAGCAGTGAGAGCAGTGTGGGGACTGAAGCTTTCTTT
. | many | TRBJ1-1 | TRBV6-5 | 15 | CASSYSLDSSFEAFF | TGTGCCAGCAGTTACTCTTTGGACAGCAGCTTTGAAGCTTTCTTT
. | few | TRBJ2-4 | TRBV20-1 | 16 | CSASASIRSTGDIQYF | TGCAGTGCTAGTGCCAGTATCAGATCCACGGGGGACATTCAGTACTTC
. | . | TRBJ2-7 | TRBV5-1 | 12 | CASREQGGEQYF | TGCGCCAGCCGGGAACAGGGTGGAGAGCAGTACTTC
. | . | TRBJ2-7 | TRBV12-3/TRBV12-4 | 13 | CASSLDSLYEQYF | TGTGCCAGCAGTTTAGATTCCCTCTACGAGCAGTACTTC
TRBD2 | . | TRBJ2-1 | TRBV3-1 | 18 | CASSTRLAGGIIYNEQFF | TGTGCCAGCAGCACCCGACTAGCGGGGGGCATCATCTACAATGAGCAGTTCTTC
. | many | TRBJ2-3 | TRBV5-1 | 14 | CASTPTGYTDTQYF | TGCGCCAGCACCCCAACAGGGTACACAGATACGCAGTATTTT
. | many | TRBJ2-5 | TRBV18 | 14 | CASSLKGASETQYF | TGTGCCAGCTCACTCAAGGGTGCATCGGAGACCCAGTACTTC
. | . | TRBJ1-2 | TRBV5-1 | 14 | CASSEDSTYYGYTF | TGCGCCAGCAGCGAGGACAGCACCTACTATGGCTACACCTTC
. | . | TRBJ1-6 | TRBV5-1 | 14 | CASSSDSEFQPLHF | TGCGCCAGCAGCTCCGACAGTGAATTTCAACCCCTCCACTTT
. | . | TRBJ2-3 | TRBV18 | 14 | CASSPPSLTDTQYF | TGTGCCAGCTCACCACCCTCACTCACAGATACGCAGTATTTT
. | . | TRBJ2-1 | TRBV7-2 | 12 | CASSFPYNEQFF | TGTGCCAGCAGCTTCCCCTACAATGAGCAGTTCTTC
TRBD1 | . | TRBJ2-1 | TRBV12-3/TRBV12-4 | 15 | CASRFPGQGGAEQFF | TGTGCCAGCAGATTCCCAGGACAGGGGGGAGCTGAGCAGTTCTTC
TRBD1 | many | TRBJ2-1 | TRBV4-1 | 17 | CASSQDRRQGSYNEQFF | TGCGCCAGCAGCCAAGATCGAAGACAGGGGTCCTACAATGAGCAGTTCTTC
. | few | TRBJ1-1 | TRBV12-3/TRBV12-4 | 14 | CASSRGFSEKKAFF | TGTGCCAGCAGTCGCGGATTCTCGGAGAAAAAAGCTTTCTTT
. | few | TRBJ1-2 | TRBV6-6 | 13 | CASSYFPNYGYTF | TGTGCCAGCAGTTACTTCCCAAACTATGGCTACACCTTC
. | . | TRBJ1-1 | TRBV20-1 | 10 | CSAFWTEAFF | TGCAGTGCTTTTTGGACTGAAGCTTTCTTT
TRBD2 | few | TRBJ2-3 | TRBV28 | 15 | CASSWASGGTDTQYF | TGTGCCAGCAGTTGGGCTAGCGGGGGCACAGATACGCAGTATTTT
. | few | TRBJ1-2 | TRBV25-1 | 13 | CASSLRGSGGYTF | TGTGCCAGCAGCCTAAGGGGTTCCGGTGGCTACACCTTC